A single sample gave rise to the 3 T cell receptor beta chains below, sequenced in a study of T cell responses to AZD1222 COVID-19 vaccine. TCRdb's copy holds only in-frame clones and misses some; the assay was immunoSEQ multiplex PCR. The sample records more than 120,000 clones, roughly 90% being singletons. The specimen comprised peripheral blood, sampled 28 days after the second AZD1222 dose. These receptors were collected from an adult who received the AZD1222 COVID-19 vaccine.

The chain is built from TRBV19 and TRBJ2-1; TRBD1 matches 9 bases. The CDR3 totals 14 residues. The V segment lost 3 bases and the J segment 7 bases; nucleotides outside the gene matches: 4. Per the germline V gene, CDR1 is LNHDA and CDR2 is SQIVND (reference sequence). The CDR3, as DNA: TGTGCCAGTAGTATGGGACAGGGAGGAAATGAGCAGTTCTTC. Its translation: CASSMGQGGNEQFF.

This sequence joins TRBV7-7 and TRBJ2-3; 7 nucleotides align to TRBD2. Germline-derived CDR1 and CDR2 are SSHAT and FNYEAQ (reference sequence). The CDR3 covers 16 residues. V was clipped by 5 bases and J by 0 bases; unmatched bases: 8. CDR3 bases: TGTGCCAGCAGCCCGACCGGGGGGACTAGCACAGATACGCAGTATTTT. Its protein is CASSPTGGTSTDTQYF.

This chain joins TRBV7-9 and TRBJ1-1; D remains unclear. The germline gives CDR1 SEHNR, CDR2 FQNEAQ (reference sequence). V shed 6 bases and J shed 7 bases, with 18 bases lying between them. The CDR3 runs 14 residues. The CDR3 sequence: CASSQTGKGSEAFF. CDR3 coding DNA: TGTGCCAGCAGTCAAACGGGGAAAGGGAGTGAAGCTTTCTTT.